The 5 T cell receptor beta chains listed next were all sequenced from one sample in a study of blood T cell repertoires in COVID-19. Method: immunoSEQ multiplex PCR; TCRdb's copy keeps in-frame clones and lacks some. The sample holds nearly 250,000 clones, 85% to 90% seen once. Sequencing was performed on PBMCs or T cells enriched from blood (not recorded which). These receptor sequences come from a man between 45 and 60 years old who had been exposed to COVID-19.

The rearrangement uses TRBV5-5 and TRBJ1-5; no firm D call. Germline V gene sequence: CDR1 SGHKS, CDR2 YYEKEE (reference sequence). V was shortened by 0 bases and J by 7 bases, with 8 bases between the two germline ends. The CDR3 runs to 13 residues. The DNA for the CDR3 is TGTGCCAGCAGCTTGGGGGCGTACCAGCCCCAGCATTTT. Protein product: CASSLGAYQPQHF.

This clone was seen just once. The chain employs TRBV5-1 and TRBJ2-3, with D possibly TRBD2 on 5 matching bases. The V end was cut by 0 bases, the J end by 3 bases, with 8 bases between. The CDR3 totals 14 residues. Germline V gives CDR1 SGHRS, CDR2 YFSETQ. CDR3 nucleotide sequence: TGCGCCAGCAGCTTGGGACTACCGACAGATACGCAGTATTTT. This sequence encodes CASSLGLPTDTQYF.

This chain connects TRBV28 to TRBJ1-1; D is perhaps TRBD1 (6 bases). Trimming shortened V by 7 bases and J by 7 bases, and 13 bases separated the two germline ends. This CDR3 is built from 12 residues. Germline CDR1 and CDR2: MDHEN and SYDVKM. The chain's CDR3 is CASNAGDVEAFF. Here the CDR3 DNA reads TGTGCCAGCAACGCAGGGGATGTTGAAGCTTTCTTT.

As DNA, the CDR3 is TGTGCCAGCAGTGAATCGACGAAGACTAGTAACGAGTTCTTC. Residues: CASSESTKTSNEFF. The chain links TRBV2 to TRBJ2-1; D may be TRBD2 (6 bases). Germline CDR1 reads SNHLY; CDR2 reads FYNNEI. This CDR3 comprises 14 residues. V lost 2 bases and J lost 14, with 19 bases in between. Looking up the rest from reference TRBV2 and TRBJ2-1 gives the full variable domain: EPEVTQTPSHQVTQMGQEVILRCVPISNHLYFYWYRQILGQKVEFLVSFYNNEISEKSEIFDDQFSVERPDGSNFTLKIRSTKLEDSAMYFCASSESTKTSNEFFGPGTRLTVL.

This chain links TRBV7-9 with TRBJ1-1, with 8 bases that match TRBD1. This CDR3 region has 14 residues. Germline assignment: CDR1 SEHNR and CDR2 FQNEAQ (reference sequence). The junction had 9 bases not matched to a gene; V was cut back by 5 bases and J by 7 bases. In DNA, the CDR3 is TGTGCCAGCAGCCCGTGGACAGGGCGGAATGAAGCTTTCTTT. Its protein is CASSPWTGRNEAFF.